This TCR beta chain appears in the sequencing data of a study of shared clonotypes between healthy human individuals. A word on this clone: The antigen remains unidentified.

CDR1 and CDR2 (germline): LNHDA, SQIVND (reference sequence). V was pared by 7 bases and J by 5 bases, with 8 bases of the junction left unmatched. The CDR3 loop spans 15 amino acids. Findings and caveats of the study: A generally larger estimated richness was seen in naive subsets than in memory subsets.

In the naive CD8 group, cells lacked CD45RO and were positively selected for CCR7, so terminally differentiated effector memory CD45RA+ cells were left out. Donation came from healthy HIV-negative adults that had no recent acute infections or vaccinations. The method was immunoSEQ multiplex PCR; TCRdb's version includes in-frame clones alone and lacks a portion of them. This sample has about 2.2 million clones; 85% to 95% occur once, and the top ten carry roughly 1.7%. This rearrangement joins TRBV19 to TRBJ1-5; 10 bases align to TRBD1. The sequence was obtained from a man between 18 and 29 years old in good health. Some clones in this sample may be carry-over from other donors' samples. The sample was naive CD8+ T cells from PBMCs. The CDR3 is CASKPGQGWDQPQHF. The CDR3 DNA is TGTGCCAGTAAACCGGGACAGGGGTGGGATCAGCCCCAGCATTTT.